The TCR beta chain under discussion was sequenced for a study of blood T cell repertoires in COVID-19. Across the whole study: PBMCs, B-cell-depleted T cells, or T cells were the source of the cDNA or gDNA that made up the material.

The data were produced by immunoSEQ multiplex PCR, yet TCRdb's version contains in-frame clones alone and is incomplete. The data hold under 250,000 clones, with roughly 88% observed a single time. Germline V gene lookup returns CDR1 SGHRS and CDR2 YFSETQ. The length of the CDR3 is 13 residues. The V gene lost 8 bases and the J gene lost 6 bases, with 17 bases spanning the gap. Sequences were obtained from peripheral blood. The chain carries TRBV5-1 and TRBJ1-2; tentative D call: TRBD1 (6 bases). This clonotype was obtained from a man in his forties or fifties with acute or convalescent COVID-19. The CDR3 region is CASREAGEDGYTF. The CDR3 DNA sequence: TGCGCCAGTCGGGAGGCAGGGGAAGATGGCTACACCTTC.